The T cell receptor beta chain described here comes from a study of blood T cell repertoires in COVID-19. Study summary: The origin of the acute and convalescent COVID-19 samples was the United States, Italy and Spain. T cells, B-cell-depleted T cells, or PBMCs provided the cDNA or gDNA that served as material.

With respect to this clone: Germline is not matched at one junction end, which may reflect a read error.

The length of the CDR3 is 16 residues. Germline assignment: CDR1 SSHAT and CDR2 FNYEAQ (reference sequence). Sequencing was performed with immunoSEQ multiplex PCR; in TCRdb, only in-frame clones are kept and a portion is missing. The table includes some 260,000 clones, less than 85% detected once. Input material: peripheral blood. V is TRBV7-7 and J is TRBJ2-1; 10 bases are a match to TRBD2. The clonotype originates from a woman aged 18-35 years with acute or convalescent COVID-19. The CDR3 loop is CASSLQIAGGSNEQFF. The CDR3 DNA reads TGTGCTAGCAGCTTACAAATAGCGGGAGGAAGCAATGAGCAGTTCTTC. Full variable domain (rest looked up from reference TRBV7-7 and TRBJ2-1): GAGVSQSPRYKVTKRGQDVTLRCDPISSHATLYWYQQALGQGPEFLTYFNYEAQPDKSGLPSDRFSAERPEGSISTLTIQRTEQRDSAMYRCASSLQIAGGSNEQFFGPGTRLTVL.